This T cell receptor beta chain emerged from a study of blood T cells in healthy people across ages. Study summary: In model experiments, template switching was able to capture about one barcoded beta molecule for every two T cells that were present.

This clonotype was counted at least ten times. The target antigen is unknown. The study's findings and limits: From one million sequenced T cells, diversity estimates were lower bounds. Since the PBMCs were unsorted, naive and antigen-experienced cells could not be conclusively compared. Older age coincided with a roughly linear decline in TCR beta diversity per million T cells.

This CDR3 has 15 amino acids. The V and J ends lost 4 bases and 7 bases respectively, with 15 bases between them. In germline, CDR1 is SGHRS, CDR2 YFSETQ. A J-beta primer mix and a sample-barcoded 5' primer were used in a second PCR of roughly 6 to 11 cycles. A single record per CDR3 protein comes from TCRdb applying MiXCR to the 5' RACE reads. The sample lists 630,000 or so distinct CDR3 sequences; about 30% were seen once. The sequenced material came from blood. The chain recombines TRBV5-1 with TRBJ1-6; perhaps TRBD1 as D (5 bases). The TCR comes from a woman of 80 years or more in good health. CDR3 nucleotides: TGCGCCAGCAGCGCGGGGACGGACTTGAATTCACCCCTCCACTTT. It translates to CASSAGTDLNSPLHF.